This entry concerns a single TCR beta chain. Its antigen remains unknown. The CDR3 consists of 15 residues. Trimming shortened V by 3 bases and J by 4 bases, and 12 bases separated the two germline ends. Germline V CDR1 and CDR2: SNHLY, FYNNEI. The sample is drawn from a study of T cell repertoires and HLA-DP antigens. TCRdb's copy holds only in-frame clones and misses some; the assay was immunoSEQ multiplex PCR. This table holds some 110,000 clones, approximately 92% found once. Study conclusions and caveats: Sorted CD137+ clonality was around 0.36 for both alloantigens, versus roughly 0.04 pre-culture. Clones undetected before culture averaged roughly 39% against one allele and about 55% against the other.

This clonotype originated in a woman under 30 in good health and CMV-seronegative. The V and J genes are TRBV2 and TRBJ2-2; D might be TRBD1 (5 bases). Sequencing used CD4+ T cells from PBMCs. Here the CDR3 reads CASSDFDSITGELFF. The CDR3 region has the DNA TGTGCCAGCAGTGATTTCGACAGTATCACCGGGGAGCTGTTTTTT.